This entry describes one T cell receptor (beta chain). The data derive from a study of shared clonotypes between healthy human individuals. Using immunoSEQ multiplex PCR, the repertoire was profiled, and TCRdb retains in-frame clones only, with some absent. This table has 500,000 to 650,000 clones, just over 75% appearing once. In unsorted samples, genomic DNA was obtained using about 90 million PBMCs. Trimming removed 11 bases from V and 2 bases from J, with 9 bases in between. Germline V gene lookup returns CDR1 MNHNS and CDR2 SASEGT. The CDR3 spans 11 residues. This receptor was obtained from a woman between 35 and 50 years old in good health. Some clones in this sample may be carry-over from other donors' samples. Material: PBMCs. The chain couples TRBV6-1 to TRBJ2-5; D remains unclear. Written as DNA, the CDR3 is TGTGCCTCACAGCATCAAGAGACCCAGTACTTC. Its protein product is CASQHQETQYF.